These 7 T cell receptor beta chains share one sample of origin, sequenced in a study of blood T cells in healthy people across ages. PCR was performed a second time for about 7 to 12 cycles using a sample-barcoded 5' primer and a J-beta primer mix. TCRdb re-called the 5' RACE reads through MiXCR, storing one row per CDR3 protein. The table has 780,000 or so distinct CDR3 sequences, just under 25% seen once. The same data also contributed to another study, on T cells of mothers and their children.

Sequenced sample: blood. These TCRs come from a boy aged 5-17 years in good health.

This sequence joins TRBV28 and TRBJ2-1, with D possibly being TRBD2 (6 bases). V dropped 6 bases and J dropped 0 bases, with 12 bases sitting between them. CDR1 and CDR2 from the germline V gene are MDHEN and SYDVKM. The CDR3 is 15 amino acids. This CDR3 is CASSYSGNSYNEQFF. CDR3 nucleotide sequence: TGTGCCAGCAGCTATAGCGGAAACTCCTACAATGAGCAGTTCTTC.

The rearrangement joins TRBV11-2 to TRBJ2-1; D not certain. This CDR3 has 15 amino acids. The V end was cut by 5 bases, the J end by 7 bases, with 18 bases between. Per germline, CDR1 SGHAT and CDR2 FQNNGV. The CDR3, as DNA: TGTGCCAGCAGCCGCTCGGAGACGGCCTTTAATGAGCAGTTCTTC. It is translated as CASSRSETAFNEQFF.

This clonotype was detected a few times. The rearrangement joins TRBV28 to TRBJ2-4, with D perhaps matching TRBD1 (7 bases). CDR1 is MDHEN, CDR2 SYDVKM, per germline. This CDR3 has 17 amino acids. V gave up 6 bases and J gave up 1 base, with 19 bases separating them. The CDR3 nucleotides read TGTGCCAGCAGACCCAGTCAGGGGGAGGTTGCCAAAAACATTCAGTACTTC. Encoded protein: CASRPSQGEVAKNIQYF.

The rearrangement links TRBV9 to TRBJ2-5, with 7 bases matching TRBD1. J gave up 3 bases and V 3 bases, and 5 bases lay outside the gene matches. Germline loops: CDR1 SGDLS, CDR2 YYNGEE. The CDR3 is 14 residues long. The CDR3 sequence is CASSERDRKETQYF. CDR3 DNA: TGTGCCAGCAGCGAAAGGGACAGAAAAGAGACCCAGTACTTC.

This clonotype was picked up a small number of times. CDR3 nucleotides: TGCAGCGTTGACGTTCTTCAAGAGACCCAGTACTTC. Protein product: CSVDVLQETQYF. The chain is built from TRBV29-1 and TRBJ2-5; D gene unclear. The CDR3 sequence is 12 residues long. Looked up from germline, CDR1 is SQVTM and CDR2 is ANQGSEA. V was trimmed by 3 bases and J by 2 bases, leaving 7 bases between them.

This clonotype showed up just a few times. The chain recombines TRBV7-2 with TRBJ2-4; 7 bases fit TRBD2. The ends lost 1 base at V and 0 bases at J; junction bases unmatched: 9. The V gene's germline CDR1 is SGHTA and CDR2 FQGNSA. The CDR3 length is 18 residues. In nucleotides, the CDR3 is TGTGCCAGCAGCTTAGTCCCTCGGGGCGGGAGAGCCAAAAACATTCAGTACTTC. Translating it yields CASSLVPRGGRAKNIQYF. The variable domain in full, with the rest retrieved from reference TRBV7-2 and TRBJ2-4, is GAGVSQSPSNKVTEKGKDVELRCDPISGHTALYWYRQSLGQGLEFLIYFQGNSAPDKSGLPSDRFSAERTGGSVSTLTIQRTQQEDSAVYLCASSLVPRGGRAKNIQYFGAGTRLSVL.

CDR3 loop: CASSQDSLLHEGQFF. The CDR3 DNA is TGCGCCAGCAGCCAAGACTCCCTTTTGCACGAAGGGCAGTTCTTC. The gene calls are TRBV4-3 and TRBJ2-5; D remains ambiguous. With the DNA end fitting TRBJ2-1 better, the J assignment may be wrong. This CDR3 is 15 amino acids long. Germline V gives CDR1 LGHNA, CDR2 YSLEER.